The rows below give T cell receptor beta chains drawn from one sample of a study of blood T cell repertoires in COVID-19. The data were produced by immunoSEQ multiplex PCR, yet TCRdb's version contains in-frame clones alone and is incomplete. The sample records over 200,000 clones, approximately 84% being singletons. Sequenced sample: PBMCs or T cells enriched from blood (not recorded which). The receptor set was obtained from a man in his 60s who had recovered from COVID-19. CDR3s include the opening cysteine and the closing phenylalanine or tryptophan. D genes are given only for firm matches. Expanded clones get a size class; other rows say once, few or many, or leave the size out.

TGTGCCAGCAGCTTAGCGGGCAGGGACAAGCAGTACTTC	CASSLAGRDKQYF	.	.	TRBV7-9	TRBJ2-7
TGTGCCAGCAGCCAAGGAGTGTCGAACAGGGGGAAAAATGGCTACACCTTC	CASSQGVSNRGKNGYTF	.	TRBD1	TRBV3-1/TRBV3-2	TRBJ1-2
TGTGCCAGCAGCCGACCGACAGGGGCCGATAGCTACACCTTC	CASSRPTGADSYTF	.	TRBD1	TRBV5-4	TRBJ1-2
TGTGCCAGCAGCTTAGATCAGGGGGATGAAAAACTGTTTTTT	CASSLDQGDEKLFF	few	TRBD1	TRBV11-3	TRBJ1-4
TGTGCCAGCAGCCAAGGGACGGGATCCGAAAAAGCTTTCTTT	CASSQGTGSEKAFF	.	.	TRBV3-1/TRBV3-2	TRBJ1-1
TGTGCCAGCCAGGGATATCGGCTAGCCAAAAACATTCAGTACTTC	CASQGYRLAKNIQYF	.	.	TRBV19	TRBJ2-4
TGTGCCAGCAGCCAAGATTATAACCGGGAGACCCAGTACTTC	CASSQDYNRETQYF	.	.	TRBV3-1/TRBV3-2	TRBJ2-5
TGCAGCGTTCGGGGGGGGCCCCATGTCACAGATACGCAGTATTTT	CSVRGGPHVTDTQYF	.	TRBD2	TRBV29-1	TRBJ2-3
TGTGCCAGCAGTTTTGGTGTAGACTCCTACGAGCAGTACTTC	CASSFGVDSYEQYF	few	.	TRBV27	TRBJ2-7
TGTGCCAGCAGCCCCAAGCGGTCCGGCACAGATACGCAGTATTTT	CASSPKRSGTDTQYF	.	.	TRBV11-3	TRBJ2-3
TGCGCCAGCAGCTTGGAACCGGGACAGGGGGGCTCTGGGGCCAACGTCCTGACTTTC	CASSLEPGQGGSGANVLTF	once	TRBD1	TRBV5-1	TRBJ2-6
TGTGCCAGCACGACAGGCCTAACCCATTCCTACAATGAGCAGTTCTTC	CASTTGLTHSYNEQFF	.	.	TRBV6-6	TRBJ2-1
TGTGCCAGCAGCTTAGTAGTTCATGAGCAGTTCTTC	CASSLVVHEQFF	.	.	TRBV7-2	TRBJ2-1
TGTGCCAGCAGTGACTCGGGAGGGGGGGCCTACAATGAGCAGTTCTTC	CASSDSGGGAYNEQFF	few	.	TRBV6-4	TRBJ2-1
TGTGCCAGCAGGGAGAACAGGGTCCGGACTGAAGCTTTCTTT	CASRENRVRTEAFF	.	.	TRBV6-5	TRBJ1-1
TGTGCCAGCAGCTTAGAAACAGGGACCTCGGCCCTCCACTTT	CASSLETGTSALHF	.	.	TRBV7-9	TRBJ1-6
TGTGCCAGCAGTGCCCCCGCGGGTGAAAAACTGTTTTTT	CASSAPAGEKLFF	.	.	TRBV2	TRBJ1-4
TGTGCCATCAGTGAGTCTCGGACAGACTATGGCTACACCTTC	CAISESRTDYGYTF	once	.	TRBV10-3	TRBJ1-2
TGTGCCAGCTCCCAGGGACAGGGGCACACCGGGGAGCTGTTTTTT	CASSQGQGHTGELFF	.	TRBD1	TRBV18	TRBJ2-2
TGTGCCAGCAACCTCAGGCGGGGGACAGATACGCAGTATTTT	CASNLRRGTDTQYF	.	TRBD2	TRBV2	TRBJ2-3
TGTGCCATCACCCAGGGACAGCCTAGCTCCTACAATGAGCAGTTCTTC	CAITQGQPSSYNEQFF	.	TRBD1	TRBV10-3	TRBJ2-1
TGTGCCAGCAGCTCCTCGAATGCGGAGACCCAGTACTTC	CASSSSNAETQYF	.	.	TRBV7-9	TRBJ2-5
TGTGCCAGCAGTCCCACGGGGGACAGGGCAGAAAAACTGTTTTTT	CASSPTGDRAEKLFF	.	TRBD1	TRBV6-5	TRBJ1-4
TGTGCCAGCAGCCAACATAGAGTGAACACTGAAGCTTTCTTT	CASSQHRVNTEAFF	.	.	TRBV4-2	TRBJ1-1
TGTGCCAGCAGCACCCGCCGGGACACTCAAGAGACCCAGTACTTC	CASSTRRDTQETQYF	once	.	TRBV7-2	TRBJ2-5
TGCGCCAGCAGCTTGGATGGCAACCTGAACACTGAAGCTTTCTTT	CASSLDGNLNTEAFF	.	.	TRBV5-1	TRBJ1-1
TGTGCCAGCAGCCCAAGCCGGGGGGCTGGAACTGAAGCTTTCTTT	CASSPSRGAGTEAFF	.	.	TRBV9	TRBJ1-1
TGTGCCACCAGCAGAGATCGGTACGAGCAGTACTTC	CATSRDRYEQYF	.	.	TRBV15	TRBJ2-7
TGTGCCAGCAGCCCCCGGACAGCTGGAAACACCATATATTTT	CASSPRTAGNTIYF	once	.	TRBV7-9	TRBJ1-3
TGTGCCAGCAGCCCCATGGCTAGCGGCACAGATACGCAGTATTTT	CASSPMASGTDTQYF	.	.	TRBV2	TRBJ2-3
TGTGCCAGCAGGGACAACGCGGGCTACACCTTC	CASRDNAGYTF	.	.	TRBV6-5	TRBJ1-2
TGTGCCAGCAGCTTGTCAGGGGCTAACTATGGCTACACCTTC	CASSLSGANYGYTF	once	.	TRBV5-4	TRBJ1-2
TGCGCCAGCAGCTTGTCCCCGGTGAGCTCCTACGAGCAGTACTTC	CASSLSPVSSYEQYF	few	.	TRBV5-1	TRBJ2-7
TGTGCCAGCACGAACTCGAGCAATCAGCCCCAGCATTTT	CASTNSSNQPQHF	.	.	TRBV18	TRBJ1-5
TGTGCCAGCAGAACCAACAGGTGGTTCGGAAAACTGTTTTTT	CASRTNRWFGKLFF	many	.	TRBV6-6	TRBJ1-4
TGTGCCATACAGACTAGCGGGAGCACAGATACGCAGTATTTT	CAIQTSGSTDTQYF	.	TRBD2	TRBV2	TRBJ2-3
TGCAGCGTTAAAGCAGGAGGGTACGAGACCCAGTACTTC	CSVKAGGYETQYF	.	.	TRBV29-1	TRBJ2-5
TGTGCCAGCACCCAAGTCCCCCTCGGGGGGGTCGGAGAGACCCAGTACTTC	CASTQVPLGGVGETQYF	.	TRBD2	TRBV7-6	TRBJ2-5
TGTGCCAGCAGTTACGGGGTGACAGGGGACACTGAAGCTTTCTTT	CASSYGVTGDTEAFF	.	TRBD1	TRBV6-2/TRBV6-3	TRBJ1-1
TGTGCCAGCAGCCAAGGGGGAGGTGAAAAACTGTTTTTT	CASSQGGGEKLFF	.	.	TRBV3-1/TRBV3-2	TRBJ1-4
TGTGCCAGCAGCTTACGCTCGGTCGGGGGGAGCACAGATACGCAGTATTTT	CASSLRSVGGSTDTQYF	.	TRBD2	TRBV7-6	TRBJ2-3